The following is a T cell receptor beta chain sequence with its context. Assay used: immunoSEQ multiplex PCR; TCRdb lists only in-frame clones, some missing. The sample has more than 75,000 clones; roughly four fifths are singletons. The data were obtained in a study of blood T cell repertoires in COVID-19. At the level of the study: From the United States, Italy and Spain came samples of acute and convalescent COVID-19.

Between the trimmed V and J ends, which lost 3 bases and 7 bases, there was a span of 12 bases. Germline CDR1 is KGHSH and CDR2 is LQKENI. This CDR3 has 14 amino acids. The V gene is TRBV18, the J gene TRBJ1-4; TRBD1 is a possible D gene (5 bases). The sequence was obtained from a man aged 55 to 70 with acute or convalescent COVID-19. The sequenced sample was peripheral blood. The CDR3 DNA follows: TGTGCCAGCTCACCCAACAGGTACTCTGAAAAACTGTTTTTT. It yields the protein CASSPNRYSEKLFF.